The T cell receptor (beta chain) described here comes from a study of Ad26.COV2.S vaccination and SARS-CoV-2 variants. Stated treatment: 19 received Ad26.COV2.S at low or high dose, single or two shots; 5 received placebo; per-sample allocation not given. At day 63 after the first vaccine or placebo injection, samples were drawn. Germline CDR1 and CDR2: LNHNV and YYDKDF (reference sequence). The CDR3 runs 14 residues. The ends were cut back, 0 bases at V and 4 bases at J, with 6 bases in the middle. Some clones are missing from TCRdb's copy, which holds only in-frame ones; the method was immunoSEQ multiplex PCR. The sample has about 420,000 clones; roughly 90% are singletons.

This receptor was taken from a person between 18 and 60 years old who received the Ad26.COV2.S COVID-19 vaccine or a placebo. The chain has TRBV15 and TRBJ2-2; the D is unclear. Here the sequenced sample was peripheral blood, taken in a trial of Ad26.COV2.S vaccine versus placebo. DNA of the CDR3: TGTGCCACCAGCAGAGAGGCCTCCACCGGGGAGCTGTTTTTT. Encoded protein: CATSREASTGELFF.